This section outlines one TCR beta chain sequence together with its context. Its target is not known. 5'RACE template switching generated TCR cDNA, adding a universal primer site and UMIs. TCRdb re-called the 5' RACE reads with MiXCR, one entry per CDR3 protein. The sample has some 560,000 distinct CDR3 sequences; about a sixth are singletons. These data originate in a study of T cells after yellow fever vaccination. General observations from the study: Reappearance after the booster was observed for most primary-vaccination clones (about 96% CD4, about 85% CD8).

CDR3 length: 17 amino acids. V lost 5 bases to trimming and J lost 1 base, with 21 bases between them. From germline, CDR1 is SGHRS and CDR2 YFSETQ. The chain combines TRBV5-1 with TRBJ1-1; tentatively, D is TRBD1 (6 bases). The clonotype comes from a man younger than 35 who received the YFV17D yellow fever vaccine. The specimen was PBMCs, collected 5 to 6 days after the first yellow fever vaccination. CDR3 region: CASRFGLGDTQNTEAFF. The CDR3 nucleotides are TGCGCCAGCAGGTTCGGTTTAGGGGACACACAGAACACTGAAGCTTTCTTT.